This TCR beta chain was recorded in a study of Tregs in tolerant kidney transplant recipients. CDR3 length equals 13 residues. V lost 10 bases and J lost 6; bases outside the gene matches: 9. Germline V CDR1 and CDR2: MDHEN, SYDVKM. Repertoires were generated with immunoSEQ multiplex PCR, while TCRdb's copy carries only in-frame clones and drops some. The sample gives approximately 60,000 clones, 87% of which show up once; 3.8% is in the top ten. Recipients received nonmyeloablative bone marrow transplants from related graft donors, with transient mixed chimerism. The gene calls are TRBV28 and TRBJ2-7, with 10 bases that match TRBD1. The sequence derives from a human patient who received a combined kidney and bone marrow transplant. Some T cells here may be from the graft donor. The sequenced sample was CD4+ T cells from blood (PBMCs), obtained 6 months after the transplant. The CDR3 protein is CATTRQGAGEQYF. CDR3 nucleotide sequence: TGTGCCACGACCCGACAGGGGGCGGGCGAGCAGTACTTC.